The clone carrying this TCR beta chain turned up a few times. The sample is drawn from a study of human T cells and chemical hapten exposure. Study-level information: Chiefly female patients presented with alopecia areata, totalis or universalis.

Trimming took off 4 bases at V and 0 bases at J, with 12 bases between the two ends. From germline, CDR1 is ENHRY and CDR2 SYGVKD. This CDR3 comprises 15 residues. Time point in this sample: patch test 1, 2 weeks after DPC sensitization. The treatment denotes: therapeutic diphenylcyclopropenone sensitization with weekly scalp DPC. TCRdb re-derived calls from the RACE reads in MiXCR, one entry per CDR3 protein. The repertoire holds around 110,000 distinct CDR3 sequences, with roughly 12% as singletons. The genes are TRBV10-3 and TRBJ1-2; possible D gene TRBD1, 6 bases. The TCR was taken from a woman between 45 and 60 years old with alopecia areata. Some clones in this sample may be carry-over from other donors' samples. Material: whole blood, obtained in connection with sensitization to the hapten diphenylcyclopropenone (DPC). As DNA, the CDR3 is TGTGCCATCAGTGCGTCGGACAGAACTAACTATGGCTACACCTTC. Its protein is CAISASDRTNYGYTF.